This entry lists 21 T cell receptor beta chains sequenced from one sample in a study of blood T cell repertoires in COVID-19. Sequencing was performed with immunoSEQ multiplex PCR; in TCRdb, only in-frame clones are kept and a portion is missing. The sample shows roughly 330,000 clones, around 88% of them seen only once. The sample consisted of peripheral blood. The receptors come from a woman in her forties or fifties with acute or convalescent COVID-19.

The chain recombines TRBV27 with TRBJ1-2; 8 nucleotides agree with TRBD1. The germline CDR1 and CDR2 sequences are MNHEY and SMNVEV (reference sequence). CDR3 length: 12 residues. V lost 7 bases to trimming and J lost 6 bases; unmatched junction nucleotides: 4. The CDR3 coding sequence is TGTGCCAGCACAGGGGGCGGGGATGGCTACACCTTC. This encodes CASTGGGDGYTF.

The chain links TRBV7-3 to TRBJ2-3; D is ambiguous. In germline, CDR1 is SGHTA, CDR2 FQGTGA. V was pared by 5 bases and J by 2 bases, with 8 bases between. The CDR3 has 13 residues. The CDR3 sequence: CASSRDYTDTQYF. The DNA for the CDR3 is TGTGCCAGCAGCAGAGATTACACAGATACGCAGTATTTT.

The gene calls are TRBV5-1 and TRBJ2-2; possibly TRBD1 for D (5 bases). The germline CDR1 and CDR2 sequences are SGHRS and YFSETQ. The CDR3 consists of 14 residues. V lost 1 base and J lost 7, with 11 bases in between. CDR3 amino acids: CASSLSQGIGELFF. CDR3 sequence (DNA): TGCGCCAGCAGCTTGAGCCAGGGCATCGGGGAGCTGTTTTTT.

The chain employs TRBV2 and TRBJ2-7; TRBD1 matches at 8 bases. Germline CDR1 and CDR2: SNHLY and FYNNEI. J gave up 7 bases and V 3 bases, and 8 bases lay outside the gene matches. The CDR3 totals 14 residues. Here the CDR3 DNA reads TGTGCCAGCAGTGAGGGACAGGCGGTTACAGAGCAGTACGTC. Its translation is CASSEGQAVTEQYV.

V is TRBV10-3 and J is TRBJ1-5, with D unresolved. The ends were cut back, 0 bases at V and 5 bases at J, with 8 bases in the middle. This CDR3 has 14 residues. From germline, CDR1 is ENHRY and CDR2 SYGVKD. CDR3 coding DNA: TGTGCCATCAGTGAGTCGGCAGGCGATCAGCCCCAGCATTTT. This codes for CAISESAGDQPQHF.

V is TRBV6-1 and J is TRBJ2-2; TRBD1 agrees at 8 bases. CDR1 and CDR2 (germline): MNHNS, SASEGT. The CDR3 contains 17 residues. J was trimmed by 6 bases and V by 1 base; bases with no gene match: 10. The CDR3 sequence is CASSEEPGGALAGELFF. In DNA form, the CDR3 reads TGTGCCAGCAGTGAAGAGCCAGGGGGCGCGTTGGCCGGGGAGCTGTTTTTT.

The rearrangement links TRBV11-1 to TRBJ1-2; D possibly corresponds to TRBD1 (6 bases). The V end lost 6 bases, the J end lost 7 bases, and 12 bases lay between the germline ends. Looked up from germline, CDR1 is SGHAT and CDR2 is FQDESV (reference sequence). CDR3 length: 12 amino acids. In DNA form, the CDR3 reads TGTGCCAGCAGTCCACAGGGTTCTGGCTACACCTTC. It specifies CASSPQGSGYTF.

V and J are TRBV5-1 and TRBJ2-1, with a weak D call TRBD2 (5 bases). CDR1 is SGHRS and CDR2 is YFSETQ in the germline V gene. This CDR3 region has 16 residues. Trimming cost V 0 bases and J 0 bases, with 10 bases left between them. The CDR3 sequence is CASSLASGNSYNEQFF. Here the CDR3 DNA reads TGCGCCAGCAGCTTGGCGTCGGGAAACTCCTACAATGAGCAGTTCTTC.

This clone was counted at least ten times. V is TRBV7-4 and J is TRBJ2-7; the D is unclear. V was cut by 4 bases and J by 5 bases, with 21 bases left in between. CDR3 size: 16 residues. Germline V gene data show CDR1 as SGHVT and CDR2 as SQSDAQ. The CDR3, as DNA: TGTGCCAGCAGCTGCTCCGGCGGCTCGGTATACGACGAGCAGTACGTC. Translated, it gives CASSCSGGSVYDEQYV.

The gene calls are TRBV5-4 and TRBJ1-6, with 12 bases identical to TRBD1. With 2 bases clipped from V and 7 bases from J, the junction kept 1 base outside the gene matches. This CDR3 spans 15 amino acids. Germline assignment: CDR1 SGHNT and CDR2 YYREEE (reference sequence). Here the CDR3 reads CASSLGTGGNSPLHF. The CDR3 DNA is TGTGCCAGCAGCTTAGGGACAGGGGGCAATTCACCCCTCCACTTT.

J is TRBJ2-1 and V is TRBV5-4, with TRBD1 matching over 8 bases. This CDR3 has 16 residues. Losses at the gene ends were 4 bases for V and 5 bases for J; bases not matched to a gene: 11. Germline assignment: CDR1 SGHNT and CDR2 YYREEE (reference sequence). The CDR3 region has the DNA TGTGCCAGCAGCCCACAAACAGGGGGGATTCACAATGAGCAGTTCTTC. It specifies CASSPQTGGIHNEQFF. The full variable domain, its missing parts supplied by reference TRBV5-4 and TRBJ2-1, is ETGVTQSPTHLIKTRGQQVTLRCSSQSGHNTVSWYQQALGQGPQFIFQYYREEENGRGNFPPRFSGLQFPNYSSELNVNALELDDSALYLCASSPQTGGIHNEQFFGPGTRLTVL.

The chain is built from TRBV4-1 and TRBJ2-1; D perhaps matches TRBD1 (5 bases). V lost 0 bases and J lost 12, with 9 bases in between. Germline lookup yields CDR1 MGHRA and CDR2 YSYEKL. The CDR3 totals 12 residues. The CDR3 DNA reads TGCGCCAGCAGCCAAGATCGAGACAGGCAGTTCTTC. It specifies CASSQDRDRQFF.

The chain combines TRBV2 with TRBJ1-5; D is ambiguous. The CDR3 consists of 14 residues. Germline CDR1 SNHLY, CDR2 FYNNEI. V dropped 4 bases and J dropped 7 bases, with 14 bases sitting between them. The CDR3, as DNA: TGTGCCAGCAGTGGGCCTAATGAGGAGCAGCCCCAGCATTTT. This encodes CASSGPNEEQPQHF.

This chain links TRBV28 with TRBJ1-4, with TRBD1 as a possible D gene (6 bases). Trimming cost V 5 bases and J 7 bases, with 17 bases left between them. The germline gives CDR1 MDHEN, CDR2 SYDVKM. The CDR3 has 15 amino acids. The CDR3 DNA follows: TGTGCCAGCAGTCCGCTCCGGGACACATTTGAAAAACTGTTTTTT. Protein product: CASSPLRDTFEKLFF.

The chain joins TRBV9 to TRBJ1-1; the D is unclear. CDR1 and CDR2 from the germline V gene are SGDLS and YYNGEE. Trimming removed 4 bases at V and 4 bases at J, with 14 bases between. The CDR3 is 14 residues long. This CDR3 reads CASSLFLGSTEAFF. CDR3 DNA: TGTGCCAGCAGCTTGTTTCTAGGGAGCACTGAAGCTTTCTTT. The variable domain in full, completed from reference TRBV9 and TRBJ1-1, reads DSGVTQTPKHLITATGQRVTLRCSPRSGDLSVYWYQQSLDQGLQFLIQYYNGEERAKGNILERFSAQQFPDLHSELNLSSLELGDSALYFCASSLFLGSTEAFFGQGTRLTVV.

In this sample, this clone turned up many times. The rearrangement uses TRBV6-2 or TRBV6-3 and TRBJ1-1; D gene unclear. Germline CDR1 reads MNHEY; CDR2 reads SVGEGT. Trimming took 2 bases from V and 4 from J, leaving 8 bases between them. The CDR3 totals 13 residues. CDR3 loop: CASSYGRTTEAFF. CDR3 coding DNA: TGTGCCAGCAGTTACGGTAGAACCACTGAAGCTTTCTTT.

This chain uses TRBV30 with TRBJ1-4; D perhaps matches TRBD1 (6 bases). The CDR3 loop spans 14 amino acids. Germline V lookup: CDR1 GTSNPN, CDR2 SVGIG (reference sequence). Trimming removed 8 bases from V and 5 bases from J, with 18 bases in between. The CDR3 coding sequence is TGTGCCCATGGAATGGACAGACGAAATGAAAAACTGTTTTTT. It specifies CAHGMDRRNEKLFF.

The chain combines TRBV7-3 with TRBJ2-2; no firm D call. The V gene's germline CDR1 is SGHTA and CDR2 FQGTGA. The V and J ends lost 5 bases and 5 bases respectively, with 12 bases between them. The CDR3 has 14 amino acids. The CDR3 DNA sequence: TGTGCCAGCAGCCCTTCGGGTCAGACCGGGGAGCTGTTTTTT. Protein: CASSPSGQTGELFF.

The V and J genes are TRBV19 and TRBJ1-1, with a weak D call TRBD1 (6 bases). Trimming left V 4 bases short and J 1 base short, with 7 bases between. The CDR3 spans 13 residues. Germline CDR1 reads LNHDA; CDR2 reads SQIVND (reference sequence). The CDR3 DNA reads as TGTGCCAGTAGTAAGGGGGAGAACACTGAAGCTTTCTTT. Translated, it gives CASSKGENTEAFF.

V gene TRBV27 combines with J gene TRBJ2-1, with TRBD1 matching over 7 bases. Trimming at V came to 7 bases and at J to 4 bases, leaving 10 bases not matched to a gene. CDR3 length: 15 amino acids. Germline-derived CDR1 and CDR2 are MNHEY and SMNVEV (reference sequence). The CDR3 loop is CASNHQGVVYNEQFF. CDR3 bases: TGTGCCAGCAACCATCAGGGGGTAGTTTACAATGAGCAGTTCTTC.

The rearrangement uses TRBV5-1 and TRBJ1-1, with D possibly TRBD1 on 6 matching bases. Germline values: CDR1 SGHRS, CDR2 YFSETQ. V gave up 4 bases and J gave up 6 bases, with 10 bases separating them. This CDR3 is built from 12 residues. In nucleotides, the CDR3 is TGCGCCAGCAGCGAGGGACAACCTGAAGCTTTCTTT. This encodes CASSEGQPEAFF.